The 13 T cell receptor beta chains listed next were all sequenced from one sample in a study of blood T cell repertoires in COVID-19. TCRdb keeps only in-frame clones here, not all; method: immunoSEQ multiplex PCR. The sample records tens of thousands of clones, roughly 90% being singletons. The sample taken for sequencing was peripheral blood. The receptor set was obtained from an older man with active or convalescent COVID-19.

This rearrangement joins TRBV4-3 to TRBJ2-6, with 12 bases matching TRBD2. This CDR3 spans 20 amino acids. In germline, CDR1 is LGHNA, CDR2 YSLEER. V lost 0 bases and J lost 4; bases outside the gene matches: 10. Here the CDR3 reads CASSQEALAGGANGANVLTF. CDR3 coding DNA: TGCGCCAGCAGCCAAGAGGCTCTAGCGGGAGGGGCGAACGGGGCCAACGTCCTGACTTTC.

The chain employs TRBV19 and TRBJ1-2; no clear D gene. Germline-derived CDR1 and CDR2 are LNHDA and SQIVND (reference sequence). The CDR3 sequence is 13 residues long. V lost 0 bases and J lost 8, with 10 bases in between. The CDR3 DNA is TGTGCCAGTAGTATAGATCTAGGTGAAGGCTACACCTTC. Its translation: CASSIDLGEGYTF.

CDR3 protein: CASTIRGYGYTF. The CDR3, as DNA: TGTGCCAGCACCATAAGGGGGTATGGCTACACCTTC. The genes are TRBV12-3 or TRBV12-4 and TRBJ1-2; the D gene is possibly TRBD1 (6 bases). This CDR3 is 12 amino acids long. The V end lost 7 bases, the J end lost 5 bases, and 11 bases lay between the germline ends.

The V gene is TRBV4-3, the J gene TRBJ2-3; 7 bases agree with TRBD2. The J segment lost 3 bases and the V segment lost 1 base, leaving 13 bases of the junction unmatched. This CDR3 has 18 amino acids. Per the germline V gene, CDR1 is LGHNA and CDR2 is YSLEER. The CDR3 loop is CASSQVLKRGWGTDTQYF. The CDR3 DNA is TGCGCCAGCAGCCAAGTGTTGAAGCGGGGATGGGGTACAGATACGCAGTATTTT.

The chain's CDR3 is CASSLMGLAADTQYF. The CDR3 DNA follows: TGTGCCAGCAGCTTAATGGGACTAGCGGCAGATACGCAGTATTTT. V and J are TRBV7-3 and TRBJ2-3; TRBD2 agrees at 11 bases. V lost 1 base to trimming and J lost 4 bases; unmatched junction nucleotides: 1. The CDR3 is 15 residues long. Germline V gives CDR1 SGHTA, CDR2 FQGTGA.

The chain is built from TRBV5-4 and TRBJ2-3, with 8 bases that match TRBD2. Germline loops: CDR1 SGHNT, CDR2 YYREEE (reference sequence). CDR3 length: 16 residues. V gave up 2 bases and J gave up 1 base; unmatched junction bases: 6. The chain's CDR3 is CASSLRAGGGTDTQYF. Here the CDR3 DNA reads TGTGCCAGCAGCTTACGGGCGGGAGGAGGCACAGATACGCAGTATTTT.

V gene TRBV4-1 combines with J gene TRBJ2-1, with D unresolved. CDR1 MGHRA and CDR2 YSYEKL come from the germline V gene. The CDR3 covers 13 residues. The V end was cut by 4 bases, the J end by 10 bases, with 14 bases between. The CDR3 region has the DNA TGCGCCAGCAGCCTTACAGTCCCTGGGGAGCAGTTCTTC. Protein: CASSLTVPGEQFF.

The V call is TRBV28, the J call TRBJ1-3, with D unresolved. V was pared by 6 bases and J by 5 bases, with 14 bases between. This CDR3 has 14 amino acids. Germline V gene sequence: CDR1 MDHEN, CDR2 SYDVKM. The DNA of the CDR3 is TGTGCCAGCAGCCCATCAACTCTAAGAAACACCATATATTTT. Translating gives CASSPSTLRNTIYF.

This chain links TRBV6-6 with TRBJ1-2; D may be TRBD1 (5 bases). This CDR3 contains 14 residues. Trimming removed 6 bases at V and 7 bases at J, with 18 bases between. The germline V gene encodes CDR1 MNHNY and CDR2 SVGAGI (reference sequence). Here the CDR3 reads CASRYDSNALGYTF. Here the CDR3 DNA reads TGTGCCAGCAGATACGACAGCAACGCCCTTGGCTACACCTTC.

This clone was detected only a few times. CDR3: CASSLGAGVYEQYF. As DNA, the CDR3 is TGTGCCAGCAGCTTAGGAGCGGGAGTTTACGAGCAGTACTTC. The gene calls are TRBV7-3 and TRBJ2-7; 8 bases fit TRBD2. Germline-derived CDR1 and CDR2 are SGHTA and FQGTGA. CDR3 length: 14 residues. The V segment lost 2 bases and the J segment 4 bases; nucleotides outside the gene matches: 4.

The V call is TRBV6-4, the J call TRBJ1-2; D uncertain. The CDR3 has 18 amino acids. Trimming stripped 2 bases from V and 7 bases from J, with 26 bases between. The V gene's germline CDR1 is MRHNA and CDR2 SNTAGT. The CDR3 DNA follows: TGTGCCAGCAGTGACCAAATTTCGGCAGGCTGGAAAAGTTGTGGCTACACCTTC. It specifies CASSDQISAGWKSCGYTF.

The CDR3 nucleotides are TGCGCCAGCAGCTTGTTAGCGGGATCCTTCTACGAGCAGTACTTC. Translation gives CASSLLAGSFYEQYF. The genes are TRBV5-1 and TRBJ2-7; 8 bases map to TRBD2. CDR3 length: 15 amino acids. V lost 1 base and J lost 3; bases outside the gene matches: 6. The germline CDR1 and CDR2 sequences are SGHRS and YFSETQ.

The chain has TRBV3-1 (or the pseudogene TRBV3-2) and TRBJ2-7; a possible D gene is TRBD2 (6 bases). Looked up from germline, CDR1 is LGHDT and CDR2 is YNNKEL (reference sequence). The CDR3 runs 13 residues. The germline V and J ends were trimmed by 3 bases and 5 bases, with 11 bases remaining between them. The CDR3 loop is CASSHGGFDEQYF. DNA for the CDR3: TGTGCCAGCAGCCACGGAGGGTTCGACGAGCAGTACTTC.